The next 21 T cell receptor beta chains were all read from a single sample in a study of cytomegalovirus exposure and HLA in healthy donors. It was with 60 Vbeta and 13 Jbeta primers that the PCR ran. Clones were sequenced by immunoSEQ multiplex PCR, and TCRdb holds only the in-frame ones, with some missing. The data hold 140,000 or so clones, with 65% to 85% observed a single time. The sequenced sample consisted of PBMCs. The receptor source for this set is a woman aged 40 to 50 in good health and CMV-seropositive.

The genes are TRBV28 and TRBJ1-2, with 7 nucleotides matching TRBD1. After removal of 6 bases from V and 2 bases from J, the junction contained 6 bases not matched to a gene. The CDR3 is 14 amino acids. CDR1 MDHEN and CDR2 SYDVKM come from the germline V gene. CDR3 loop: CASRAGTANYGYTF. In nucleotides, the CDR3 is TGTGCCAGCAGAGCCGGGACAGCCAACTATGGCTACACCTTC.

CDR3 region: CASSLDLWADYNEQFF. The CDR3, as DNA: TGTGCCAGCAGCTTAGATCTTTGGGCCGACTACAATGAGCAGTTCTTC. J is TRBJ2-1 and V is TRBV7-2; D ambiguous. The germline CDR1 and CDR2 sequences are SGHTA and FQGNSA. V was shortened by 1 base and J by 3 bases, with 13 bases between the two germline ends. The CDR3 has 16 amino acids.

The chain carries TRBV11-2 and TRBJ2-1, with TRBD2 identical over 12 bases. The CDR3 runs 16 residues. J gave up 9 bases and V 4 bases, and 10 bases lay outside the gene matches. Germline lookup yields CDR1 SGHAT and CDR2 FQNNGV. CDR3 sequence reads: CASSSPRLAGVSEQFF. The CDR3 nucleotides are TGTGCCAGCAGCTCCCCCAGACTAGCGGGAGTGAGTGAGCAGTTCTTC.

This chain uses TRBV5-4 with TRBJ2-7; the match to TRBD1 covers 7 bases. The CDR3 runs 16 residues. Germline V lookup: CDR1 SGHNT, CDR2 YYREEE (reference sequence). J was trimmed by 1 base and V by 4 bases; bases with no gene match: 11. CDR3 sequence (DNA): TGTGCCAGCAGCAAAGAGGGGACAGTACCTTCCTACGAGCAGTACTTC. Encoded protein: CASSKEGTVPSYEQYF.

This sequence joins TRBV19 and TRBJ1-2; TRBD1 matches at 9 bases. Germline trimming cut 5 bases from V and 7 bases from J; bases unmatched to any gene: 8. The CDR3 extends over 14 amino acids. Germline assignment: CDR1 LNHDA and CDR2 SQIVND (reference sequence). CDR3 bases: TGTGCCAGTAGTTGGGGACAGGGCTCCGGTGGCTACACCTTC. Translated: CASSWGQGSGGYTF.

The chain carries TRBV7-2 and TRBJ2-3; D gene unclear. The CDR3 extends over 14 amino acids. Germline CDR1 SGHTA, CDR2 FQGNSA. The ends were cut back, 3 bases at V and 2 bases at J, with 9 bases in the middle. The CDR3 is CASSFGGLTDTQYF. The CDR3 bases are TGTGCCAGCAGCTTTGGTGGGCTCACAGATACGCAGTATTTT.

The chain carries TRBV10-3 and TRBJ2-1; TRBD2 aligns across 10 bases. The J segment lost 8 bases and the V segment lost 11 bases, leaving 15 bases of the junction unmatched. The CDR3 is 15 amino acids. Per germline, CDR1 ENHRY and CDR2 SYGVKD. CDR3 sequence (DNA): TGTGCCGCCACACCGCTAGCGGGGGCCGGGGATGAGCAGTTCTTC. Protein sequence: CAATPLAGAGDEQFF.

The chain has TRBV5-1 and TRBJ2-3; D call uncertain. Germline loops: CDR1 SGHRS, CDR2 YFSETQ. CDR3 length: 12 residues. Deletions cut 5 bases from V and 7 bases from J, with 11 bases between. CDR3 DNA: TGCGCCAGCAGTACCGCCAGAAATACGCAGTATTTT. The encoded protein is CASSTARNTQYF. Complete variable domain (other parts from reference TRBV5-1 and TRBJ2-3): KAGVTQTPRYLIKTRGQQVTLSCSPISGHRSVSWYQQTPGQGLQFLFEYFSETQRNKGNFPGRFSGRQFSNSRSEMNVSTLELGDSALYLCASSTARNTQYFGPGTRLTVL.

The rearrangement joins TRBV30 to TRBJ1-5, with 9 bases lining up with TRBD1. CDR1 and CDR2 (germline): GTSNPN, SVGIG (reference sequence). The CDR3 has 14 amino acids. V gave up 5 bases and J gave up 4 bases; unmatched junction bases: 6. CDR3 protein: CAWDPGQGNQPQHF. The DNA for the CDR3 is TGTGCCTGGGACCCTGGACAGGGGAATCAGCCCCAGCATTTT.

V is TRBV11-2 and J is TRBJ1-6, with TRBD1 as a possible D gene (5 bases). Germline loops: CDR1 SGHAT, CDR2 FQNNGV. The length of the CDR3 is 16 residues. The germline V and J ends were trimmed by 1 base and 0 bases, with 7 bases remaining between them. The CDR3 nucleotides are TGTGCCAGCAGCTTAGTTGACAGCTCCTATAATTCACCCCTCCACTTT. Its translation: CASSLVDSSYNSPLHF.

This clone has just a few counts. The J gene is TRBJ2-7, the V gene TRBV19; tentatively, D is TRBD1 (6 bases). The germline CDR1 and CDR2 sequences are LNHDA and SQIVND (reference sequence). With 8 bases removed from V and 2 bases from J, the gap between germline ends came to 13 bases. This CDR3 has 13 residues. CDR3 loop: CASSKTGPYEQYF. The CDR3 coding sequence is TGTGCCAGTTCCAAGACAGGACCCTACGAGCAGTACTTC.

The rearrangement uses TRBV28 and TRBJ1-5; D remains unclear. This CDR3 spans 13 amino acids. V gave up 5 bases and J gave up 6 bases, with 11 bases separating them. Germline-derived CDR1 and CDR2 are MDHEN and SYDVKM. Here the CDR3 reads CASSLEIVQPQHF. The CDR3 coding sequence is TGTGCCAGCAGTCTTGAGATAGTTCAGCCCCAGCATTTT. Supplemented by reference TRBV28 and TRBJ1-5, the full variable domain reads DVKVTQSSRYLVKRTGEKVFLECVQDMDHENMFWYRQDPGLGLRLIYFSYDVKMKEKGDIPEGYSVSREKKERFSLILESASTNQTSMYLCASSLEIVQPQHFGDGTRLSIL.

This chain uses TRBV2 with TRBJ1-2, with TRBD1 matching over 7 bases. This CDR3 contains 13 residues. J gave up 8 bases and V 6 bases, and 9 bases lay outside the gene matches. Germline assignment: CDR1 SNHLY and CDR2 FYNNEI. This CDR3 reads CASRPTGFGGYTF. DNA for the CDR3: TGTGCCAGCAGGCCGACAGGGTTTGGCGGCTACACCTTC.

The chain couples TRBV28 to TRBJ2-5, with D tentatively TRBD2 (5 bases). CDR3 length: 16 amino acids. The germline V gene encodes CDR1 MDHEN and CDR2 SYDVKM. The V end was cut by 6 bases, the J end by 2 bases, with 19 bases between. Here the CDR3 reads CASSQTGVPLQETQYF. The CDR3 nucleotides read TGTGCCAGCAGCCAGACCGGGGTACCTCTTCAAGAGACCCAGTACTTC.

The V gene is TRBV5-1, the J gene TRBJ1-4; 7 bases agree with TRBD1. Looked up from germline, CDR1 is SGHRS and CDR2 is YFSETQ. The CDR3 loop spans 15 amino acids. V lost 0 bases, J lost 5 bases, and 4 bases stayed unmatched. This CDR3 reads CASSLASTGNEKLFF. CDR3 bases: TGCGCCAGCAGCTTGGCGTCGACAGGGAATGAAAAACTGTTTTTT. Based on the CDR3 plus reference TRBV5-1 and TRBJ1-4, the full variable domain is KAGVTQTPRYLIKTRGQQVTLSCSPISGHRSVSWYQQTPGQGLQFLFEYFSETQRNKGNFPGRFSGRQFSNSRSEMNVSTLELGDSALYLCASSLASTGNEKLFFGSGTQLSVL.

This chain joins TRBV27 and TRBJ2-7; possible D gene TRBD2, 5 bases. This CDR3 has 15 residues. V was cut by 1 base and J by 3 bases, with 13 bases left in between. Germline-derived CDR1 and CDR2 are MNHEY and SMNVEV (reference sequence). CDR3: CASSLFLANIYEQYF. The CDR3 DNA follows: TGTGCCAGCAGTTTATTTTTAGCGAATATCTACGAGCAGTACTTC.

This clone was recorded a few times. The V and J genes are TRBV5-1 and TRBJ1-4; D is perhaps TRBD1 (6 bases). Looked up from germline, CDR1 is SGHRS and CDR2 is YFSETQ. With 4 bases removed from V and 7 bases from J, the gap between germline ends came to 14 bases. The CDR3 is 14 amino acids. The CDR3 nucleotides read TGCGCCAGCAGCGCCGGACAGCAGGCTGAAAAACTGTTTTTT. Its protein is CASSAGQQAEKLFF.

The chain employs TRBV7-9 and TRBJ2-5, with D possibly being TRBD1 (6 bases). The DNA end is more similar to TRBJ2-7, so the J call may be wrong. The CDR3 is 13 amino acids. Germline V CDR1 and CDR2: SEHNR, FQNEAQ (reference sequence). Here the CDR3 reads CASSFPQGNEQYF. The CDR3 region has the DNA TGTGCCAGCAGCTTCCCTCAGGGGAACGAGCAGTACTTC.

This clone has just one count. The chain links TRBV5-1 to TRBJ2-3; possible D gene TRBD2, 6 bases. The germline CDR1 and CDR2 sequences are SGHRS and YFSETQ. The CDR3 loop spans 14 amino acids. V lost 3 bases and J 2 bases, leaving 10 bases between the germline ends. CDR3 residues: CASSSTGVTDTQYF. The CDR3 bases are TGCGCCAGCAGCTCTACGGGGGTCACAGATACGCAGTATTTT.

The chain has TRBV5-1 and TRBJ1-3, with 10 bases aligning to TRBD1. CDR3 length: 15 residues. V was clipped by 3 bases and J by 7 bases; unmatched bases: 7. Germline V gives CDR1 SGHRS, CDR2 YFSETQ. Here the CDR3 reads CASSSTGGESNTIYF. CDR3 nucleotide sequence: TGCGCCAGCAGCTCGACAGGGGGCGAATCGAACACCATATATTTT.

V gene TRBV7-3 combines with J gene TRBJ2-7; TRBD2 might be the D (6 bases). The J call is uncertain, as TRBJ2-1 better fits the DNA end. CDR1 and CDR2 from the germline V gene are SGHTA and FQGTGA. The CDR3 consists of 16 residues. The CDR3 loop is CASSLTEGTSTREQFF. In DNA, the CDR3 is TGTGCCAGCAGCTTAACGGAGGGGACGAGTACACGTGAGCAGTTCTTC.